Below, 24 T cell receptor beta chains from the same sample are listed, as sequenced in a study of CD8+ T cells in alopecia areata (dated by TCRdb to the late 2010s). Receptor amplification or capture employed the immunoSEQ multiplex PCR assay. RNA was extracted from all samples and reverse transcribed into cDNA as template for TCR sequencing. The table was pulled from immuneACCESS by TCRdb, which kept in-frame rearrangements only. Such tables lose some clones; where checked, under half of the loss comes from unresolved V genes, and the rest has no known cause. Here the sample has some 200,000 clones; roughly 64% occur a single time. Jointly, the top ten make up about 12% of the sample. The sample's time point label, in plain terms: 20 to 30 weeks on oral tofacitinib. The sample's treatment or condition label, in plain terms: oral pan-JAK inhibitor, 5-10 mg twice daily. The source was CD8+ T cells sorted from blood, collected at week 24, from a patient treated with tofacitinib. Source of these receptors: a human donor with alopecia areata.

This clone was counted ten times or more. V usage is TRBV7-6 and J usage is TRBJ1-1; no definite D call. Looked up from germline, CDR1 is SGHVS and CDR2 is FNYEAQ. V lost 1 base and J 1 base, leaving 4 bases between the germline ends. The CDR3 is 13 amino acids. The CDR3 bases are TGTGCCAGCAGCTTAGGCCAGAACACTGAAGCTTTCTTT. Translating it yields CASSLGQNTEAFF. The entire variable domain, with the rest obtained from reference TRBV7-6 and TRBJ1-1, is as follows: GAGVSQSPRYKVTKRGQDVALRCDPISGHVSLYWYRQALGQGPEFLTYFNYEAQQDKSGLPNDRFSAERPEGSISTLTIQRTEQRDSAMYRCASSLGQNTEAFFGQGTRLTVV.

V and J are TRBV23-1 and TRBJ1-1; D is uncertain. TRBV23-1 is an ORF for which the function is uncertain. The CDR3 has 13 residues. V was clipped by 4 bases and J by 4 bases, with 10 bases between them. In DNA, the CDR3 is TGCGCCAGCAGTCCTGTGTGGAGCACTGAAGCTTTCTTT. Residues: CASSPVWSTEAFF.

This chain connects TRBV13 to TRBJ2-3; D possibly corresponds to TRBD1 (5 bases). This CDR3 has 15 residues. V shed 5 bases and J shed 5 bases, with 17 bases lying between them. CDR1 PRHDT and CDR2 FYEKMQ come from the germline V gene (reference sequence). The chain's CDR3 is CASSVPLGDKDTQYF. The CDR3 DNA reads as TGTGCCAGCAGCGTACCGCTAGGGGATAAAGATACGCAGTATTTT.

The CDR3 bases are TGCGCCAGCAGCTATTACAGGGGGGGAAACACTGAAGCTTTCTTT. It translates to CASSYYRGGNTEAFF. The chain combines TRBV5-1 with TRBJ1-1, with TRBD1 matching 8 bases. V lost 3 bases and J lost 2; bases outside the gene matches: 6. The CDR3 spans 15 residues. From germline, CDR1 is SGHRS and CDR2 YFSETQ.

The CDR3 DNA reads TGTGCCAGCAGCGACTATAACTATGGCTACACCTTC. Encoded protein: CASSDYNYGYTF. The chain carries TRBV9 and TRBJ1-2; D is unresolved. The V and J ends lost 3 bases and 1 base respectively, with 4 bases between them. The V gene's germline CDR1 is SGDLS and CDR2 YYNGEE. The CDR3 has 12 amino acids.

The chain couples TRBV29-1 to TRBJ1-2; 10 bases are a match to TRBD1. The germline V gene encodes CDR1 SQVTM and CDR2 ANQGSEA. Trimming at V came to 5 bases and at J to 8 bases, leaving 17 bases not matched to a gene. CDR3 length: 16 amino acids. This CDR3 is CSVKGTGAIRAEGYTF. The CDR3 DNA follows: TGCAGCGTTAAAGGGACAGGGGCGATTCGAGCGGAAGGCTACACCTTC.

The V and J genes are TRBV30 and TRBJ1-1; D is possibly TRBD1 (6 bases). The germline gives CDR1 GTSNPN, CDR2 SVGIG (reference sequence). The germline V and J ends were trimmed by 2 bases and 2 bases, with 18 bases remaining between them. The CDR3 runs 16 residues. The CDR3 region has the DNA TGTGCCTGGAGTCCATCACCGGGGGGCAGCAACACTGAAGCTTTCTTT. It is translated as CAWSPSPGGSNTEAFF.

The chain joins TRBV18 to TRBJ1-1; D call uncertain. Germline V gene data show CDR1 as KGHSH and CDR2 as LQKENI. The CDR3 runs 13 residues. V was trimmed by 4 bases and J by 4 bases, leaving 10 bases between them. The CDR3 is CASSHGSGTEAFF. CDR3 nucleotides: TGTGCCAGCTCACACGGTTCTGGCACTGAAGCTTTCTTT.

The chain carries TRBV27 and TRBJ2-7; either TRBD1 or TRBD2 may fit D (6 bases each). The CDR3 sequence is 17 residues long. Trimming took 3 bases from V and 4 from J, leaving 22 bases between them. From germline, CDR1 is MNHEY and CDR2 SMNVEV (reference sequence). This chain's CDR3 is CASSFSFGLQGRYEQYF. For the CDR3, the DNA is TGTGCCAGCAGTTTTTCTTTCGGGCTGCAGGGGAGGTACGAGCAGTACTTC.

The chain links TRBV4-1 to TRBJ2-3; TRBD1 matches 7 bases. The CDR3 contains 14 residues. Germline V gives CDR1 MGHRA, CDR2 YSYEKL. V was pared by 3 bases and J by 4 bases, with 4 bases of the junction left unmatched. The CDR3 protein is CASSHPGTADTQYF. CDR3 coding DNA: TGCGCCAGCAGCCACCCCGGGACAGCAGATACGCAGTATTTT.

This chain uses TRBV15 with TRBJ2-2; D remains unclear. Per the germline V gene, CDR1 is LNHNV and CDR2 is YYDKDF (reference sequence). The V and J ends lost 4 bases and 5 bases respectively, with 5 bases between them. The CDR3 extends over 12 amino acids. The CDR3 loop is CATSKSTGELFF. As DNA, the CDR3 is TGTGCCACCAGCAAATCGACCGGGGAGCTGTTTTTT. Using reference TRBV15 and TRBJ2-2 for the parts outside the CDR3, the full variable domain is DAMVIQNPRYQVTQFGKPVTLSCSQTLNHNVMYWYQQKSSQAPKLLFHYYDKDFNNEADTPDNFQSRRPNTSFCFLDIRSPGLGDTAMYLCATSKSTGELFFGEGSRLTVL.

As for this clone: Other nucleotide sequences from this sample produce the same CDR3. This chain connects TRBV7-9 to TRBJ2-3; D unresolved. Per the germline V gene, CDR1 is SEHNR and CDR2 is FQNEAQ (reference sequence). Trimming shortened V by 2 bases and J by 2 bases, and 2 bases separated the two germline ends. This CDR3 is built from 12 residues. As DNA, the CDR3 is TGTGCCAGCAGCTTATACACAGATACGCAGTATTTT. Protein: CASSLYTDTQYF.

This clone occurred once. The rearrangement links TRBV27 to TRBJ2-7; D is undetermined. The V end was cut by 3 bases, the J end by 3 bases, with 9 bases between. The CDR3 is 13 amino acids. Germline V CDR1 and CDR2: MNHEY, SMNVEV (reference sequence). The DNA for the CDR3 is TGTGCCAGCAGTTTCGTCAGTGGCTACGAGCAGTACTTC. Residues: CASSFVSGYEQYF.

CDR3 loop: CASSFDLNTEAFF. CDR3 nucleotide sequence: TGCGCCAGCAGCTTTGATCTGAACACTGAAGCTTTCTTT. This chain links TRBV5-1 with TRBJ1-1, with unresolved D. The germline V gene encodes CDR1 SGHRS and CDR2 YFSETQ. V lost 2 bases and J lost 0, with 5 bases in between. The CDR3 is 13 amino acids.

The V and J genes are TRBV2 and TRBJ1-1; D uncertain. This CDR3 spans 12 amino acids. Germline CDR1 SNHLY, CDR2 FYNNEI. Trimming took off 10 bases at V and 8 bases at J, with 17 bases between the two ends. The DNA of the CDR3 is TGTGCCACCTCCGTGTCACAGCTCGAAGCTTTCTTT. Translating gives CATSVSQLEAFF. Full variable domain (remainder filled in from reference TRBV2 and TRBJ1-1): EPEVTQTPSHQVTQMGQEVILRCVPISNHLYFYWYRQILGQKVEFLVSFYNNEISEKSEIFDDQFSVERPDGSNFTLKIRSTKLEDSAMYFCATSVSQLEAFFGQGTRLTVV.

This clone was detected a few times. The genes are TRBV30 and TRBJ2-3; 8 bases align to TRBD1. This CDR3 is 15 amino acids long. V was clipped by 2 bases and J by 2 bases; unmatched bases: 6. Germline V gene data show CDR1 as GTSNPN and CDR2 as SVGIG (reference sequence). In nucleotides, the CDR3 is TGTGCCTGGAGTATTGGACAGGGATTCACAGATACGCAGTATTTT. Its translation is CAWSIGQGFTDTQYF.

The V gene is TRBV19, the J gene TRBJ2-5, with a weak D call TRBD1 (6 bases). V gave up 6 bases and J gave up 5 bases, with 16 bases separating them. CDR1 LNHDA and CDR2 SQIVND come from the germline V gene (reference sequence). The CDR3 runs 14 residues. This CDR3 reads CASSPPNRAETQYF. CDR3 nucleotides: TGTGCCAGTAGCCCCCCGAACAGGGCGGAGACCCAGTACTTC.

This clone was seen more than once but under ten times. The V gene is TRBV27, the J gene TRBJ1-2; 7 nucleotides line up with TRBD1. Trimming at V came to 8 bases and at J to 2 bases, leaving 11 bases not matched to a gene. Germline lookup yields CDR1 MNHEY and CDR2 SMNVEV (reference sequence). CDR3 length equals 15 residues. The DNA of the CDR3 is TGTGCCAGCTTCCCTAGGACAGGATTAAACTATGGCTACACCTTC. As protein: CASFPRTGLNYGYTF.

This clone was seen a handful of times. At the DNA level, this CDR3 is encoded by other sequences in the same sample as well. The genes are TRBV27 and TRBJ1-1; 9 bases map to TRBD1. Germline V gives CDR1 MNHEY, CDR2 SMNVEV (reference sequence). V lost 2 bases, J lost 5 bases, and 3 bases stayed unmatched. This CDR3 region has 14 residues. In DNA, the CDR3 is TGTGCCAGCAGTTTAACGACAGGGGGGACTGAAGCTTTCTTT. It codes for CASSLTTGGTEAFF.

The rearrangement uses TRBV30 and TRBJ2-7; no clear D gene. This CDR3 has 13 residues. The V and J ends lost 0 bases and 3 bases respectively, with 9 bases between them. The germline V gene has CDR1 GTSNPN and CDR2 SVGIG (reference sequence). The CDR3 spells CAWSVLLFYEQYF. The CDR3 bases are TGTGCCTGGAGTGTACTACTCTTCTACGAGCAGTACTTC.

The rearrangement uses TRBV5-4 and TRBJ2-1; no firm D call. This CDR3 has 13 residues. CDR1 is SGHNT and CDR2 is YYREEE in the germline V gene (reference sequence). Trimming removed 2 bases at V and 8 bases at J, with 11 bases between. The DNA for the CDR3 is TGTGCCAGCAGCTTCAAGTTTAACCATGAGCAGTTCTTC. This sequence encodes CASSFKFNHEQFF.

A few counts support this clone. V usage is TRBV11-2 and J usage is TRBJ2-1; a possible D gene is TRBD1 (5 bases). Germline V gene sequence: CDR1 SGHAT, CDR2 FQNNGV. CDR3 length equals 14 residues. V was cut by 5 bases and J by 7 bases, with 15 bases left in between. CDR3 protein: CASSLGSGRNEQFF. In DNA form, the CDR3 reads TGTGCCAGCAGCCTGGGGTCAGGGCGGAATGAGCAGTTCTTC.

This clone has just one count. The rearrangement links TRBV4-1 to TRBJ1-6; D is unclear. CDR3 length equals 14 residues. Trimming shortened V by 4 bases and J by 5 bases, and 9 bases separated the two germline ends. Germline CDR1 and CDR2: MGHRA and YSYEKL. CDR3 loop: CASSPPQDNSPLHF. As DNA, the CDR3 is TGCGCCAGCAGCCCCCCCCAGGATAATTCACCCCTCCACTTT.

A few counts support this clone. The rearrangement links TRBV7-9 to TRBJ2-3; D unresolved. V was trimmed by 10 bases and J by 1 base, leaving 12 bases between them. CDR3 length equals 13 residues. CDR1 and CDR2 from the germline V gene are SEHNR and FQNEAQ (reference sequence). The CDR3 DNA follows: TGTGCCAACTCGGAAACGGGCACAGATACGCAGTATTTT. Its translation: CANSETGTDTQYF.